These 32 T cell receptor beta chains share one sample of origin, sequenced in a study of neurological immune-mediated disorders. Using its own MiXCR run on the 5' RACE reads, TCRdb lists one record per CDR3 protein. The profile covers about 50,000 distinct CDR3 sequences, with 5.8% appearing a single time and approximately 1.5% taken by the ten largest. The sample taken for sequencing was CD4+ T cells from blood. The source of these receptors is a woman under 30 with multiple sclerosis.

This clonotype has at least ten counts. The chain has TRBV7-9 and TRBJ2-2; no firm D call. Trimming pared 1 base from V and 0 bases from J, leaving 6 bases between. Per germline, CDR1 SEHNR and CDR2 FQNEAQ (reference sequence). There are 15 residues in the CDR3. CDR3 DNA: TGTGCCAGCAGCTTAGTTCAGTCGAACACCGGGGAGCTGTTTTTT. The encoded protein is CASSLVQSNTGELFF.

The table lists this clonotype with many counts. V usage is TRBV6-5 and J usage is TRBJ2-7, with TRBD1 matching over 8 bases. The germline V gene encodes CDR1 MNHEY and CDR2 SVGAGI. The junction had 8 bases not matched to a gene; V was cut back by 6 bases and J by 4 bases. The CDR3 sequence is 14 residues long. CDR3 amino acids: CASRKTGVGYEQYF. Written as DNA, the CDR3 is TGTGCCAGCAGAAAGACAGGGGTTGGGTACGAGCAGTACTTC.

This clonotype was counted ten times or more. This chain links TRBV6-5 with TRBJ1-2; tentatively, D is TRBD1 (5 bases). The CDR3 contains 17 residues. Trimming left V 7 bases short and J 7 bases short, with 28 bases between. CDR1 is MNHEY, CDR2 SVGAGI, per germline. CDR3: CASTPQGISRSGGGYTF. In DNA form, the CDR3 reads TGTGCCAGCACCCCTCAGGGAATATCTCGTTCGGGAGGTGGCTACACCTTC.

This clonotype was found many times. V is TRBV7-2 and J is TRBJ1-1; D perhaps matches TRBD1 (6 bases). This CDR3 region has 15 residues. Germline V gene data show CDR1 as SGHTA and CDR2 as FQGNSA. Between the trimmed V and J ends, which lost 5 bases and 0 bases, there was a span of 13 bases. This CDR3 reads CASSRSGQMNTEAFF. CDR3 DNA sequence: TGTGCCAGCAGCAGATCAGGACAGATGAACACTGAAGCTTTCTTT.

This clonotype was seen repeatedly, ten times or more. The chain employs TRBV20-1 and TRBJ1-4; 7 bases fit TRBD1. V was pared by 6 bases and J by 1 base, with 2 bases of the junction left unmatched. From germline, CDR1 is DFQATT and CDR2 SNEGSKA (reference sequence). The CDR3 length is 13 residues. In nucleotides, the CDR3 is TGCAGTGCCCCAGGGGGAACTAATGAAAAACTGTTTTTT. Protein product: CSAPGGTNEKLFF.

This clonotype was detected many times. This sequence joins TRBV20-1 and TRBJ1-5; D is ambiguous. The CDR3 has 16 residues. Germline CDR1 and CDR2: DFQATT and SNEGSKA (reference sequence). Trimming stripped 0 bases from V and 5 bases from J, with 17 bases between. CDR3 sequence (DNA): TGCAGTGCTAGAGATCCCCTAGTACCGAGGGATCAGCCCCAGCATTTT. Protein sequence: CSARDPLVPRDQPQHF.

This clonotype appeared many times. The chain has TRBV7-9 and TRBJ2-2; D is perhaps TRBD1 (5 bases). V was cut by 3 bases and J by 1 base, with 12 bases left in between. This CDR3 is built from 16 residues. Germline CDR1 and CDR2: SEHNR and FQNEAQ (reference sequence). The CDR3 bases are TGTGCCAGCAGCTTGAGGACACCTCTGAACACCGGGGAGCTGTTTTTT. Its translation is CASSLRTPLNTGELFF.

This clonotype was counted at least ten times. The V gene is TRBV5-4, the J gene TRBJ1-6, with D possibly matching TRBD1 (5 bases). From germline, CDR1 is SGHNT and CDR2 YYREEE (reference sequence). Trimming took off 5 bases at V and 8 bases at J, with 14 bases between the two ends. The CDR3 runs 14 residues. DNA of the CDR3: TGTGCCAGCAGGGCCGGGACCGGGGATTCACCCCTCCACTTT. This encodes CASRAGTGDSPLHF.

This clonotype was recorded many times. One end of the junction varies from germline; a read error may be responsible. This chain uses TRBV7-2 with TRBJ2-1, with 12 bases that match TRBD2. Germline lookup yields CDR1 SGHTA and CDR2 FQGNSA. The CDR3 contains 16 residues. CDR3: CASSWGSTSGRILGDF. CDR3 sequence (DNA): TGTGCCAGCAGCTGGGGATCGACTAGCGGGAGAATTCTTGGAGACTTC.

This clonotype was seen repeatedly, ten times or more. The CDR3 DNA is TGCAGTGCTAGTAGGCAGGGGGCGGGAGGCAATCAGCCCCAGCATTTT. Protein: CSASRQGAGGNQPQHF. V usage is TRBV20-1 and J usage is TRBJ1-5; the match to TRBD1 covers 8 bases. The CDR3 sequence is 16 residues long. The V segment lost 3 bases and the J segment 2 bases; nucleotides outside the gene matches: 9. Germline V gene data show CDR1 as DFQATT and CDR2 as SNEGSKA (reference sequence).

This clonotype was seen repeatedly, ten times or more. The V call is TRBV20-1, the J call TRBJ2-7; D uncertain. Germline V gives CDR1 DFQATT, CDR2 SNEGSKA (reference sequence). V was clipped by 6 bases and J by 0 bases, with 18 bases between them. CDR3 length: 15 amino acids. The CDR3 sequence: CSALSLKSNSYEQYF. In nucleotides, the CDR3 is TGCAGTGCCTTATCGTTGAAATCGAACTCCTACGAGCAGTACTTC.

There are many counts of this clonotype. The V gene is TRBV24-1, the J gene TRBJ2-3; no reliable D call. Germline V gene data show CDR1 as KGHDR and CDR2 as SFDVKD. Trimming shortened V by 4 bases and J by 1 base, and 8 bases separated the two germline ends. CDR3 length equals 14 residues. In nucleotides, the CDR3 is TGTGCCACCAGTGACCCGGTGGGCACAGATACGCAGTATTTT. This codes for CATSDPVGTDTQYF.

This clonotype was seen at least ten times. The V gene is TRBV5-1, the J gene TRBJ1-1, with 7 bases aligning to TRBD1. The CDR3 is 16 amino acids. J was trimmed by 2 bases and V by 0 bases; bases with no gene match: 7. The germline V gene encodes CDR1 SGHRS and CDR2 YFSETQ. The DNA of the CDR3 is TGCGCCAGCAGCTTGGGATGGGTAGGGGGCAACACTGAAGCTTTCTTT. Amino acid sequence: CASSLGWVGGNTEAFF.

This clonotype was observed many times. J is TRBJ1-1 and V is TRBV7-8; tentatively, D is TRBD1 (5 bases). The CDR3 has 13 residues. Germline V CDR1 and CDR2: SGHVS, FQNEAQ. Trimming took off 5 bases at V and 8 bases at J, with 15 bases between the two ends. The CDR3: CASSRQVGTEAFF. Written as DNA, the CDR3 is TGTGCCAGCAGCCGCCAAGTGGGGACGGAAGCTTTCTTT.

Ten or more counts support this clonotype. This chain uses TRBV20-1 with TRBJ1-3, with TRBD1 as a possible D gene (5 bases). From germline, CDR1 is DFQATT and CDR2 SNEGSKA (reference sequence). This CDR3 comprises 14 residues. The V gene lost 0 bases and the J gene lost 4 bases, with 10 bases spanning the gap. The CDR3 is CSAREAGSGNTIYF. In DNA, the CDR3 is TGCAGTGCTAGAGAGGCAGGGTCCGGAAACACCATATATTTT.

This clonotype was counted at least ten times. The chain employs TRBV20-1 and TRBJ1-1; D unclear. The V end lost 0 bases, the J end lost 3 bases, and 5 bases lay between the germline ends. The length of the CDR3 is 12 residues. The germline V gene has CDR1 DFQATT and CDR2 SNEGSKA (reference sequence). The CDR3 coding sequence is TGCAGTGCTAGAGAGCAGTACACTGAAGCTTTCTTT. Its protein is CSAREQYTEAFF.

This clonotype was recorded at least ten times. This chain uses TRBV30 with TRBJ1-2, with TRBD1 as a possible D gene (5 bases). Per the germline V gene, CDR1 is GTSNPN and CDR2 is SVGIG (reference sequence). Trimming removed 3 bases from V and 0 bases from J, with 8 bases in between. The CDR3 runs to 13 residues. The CDR3 sequence: CAWSRTTNYGYTF. In DNA, the CDR3 is TGTGCCTGGAGCCGGACAACTAACTATGGCTACACCTTC.

At least ten counts were recorded for this clonotype. The chain links TRBV14 to TRBJ1-6; TRBD1 agrees at 7 bases. Germline trimming cut 4 bases from V and 7 bases from J; bases unmatched to any gene: 10. The CDR3 is 16 residues long. Germline assignment: CDR1 SGHDN and CDR2 FVKESK. The CDR3 loop reads CASSRGAQGSNSPLHF. Here the CDR3 DNA reads TGTGCCAGCAGCCGAGGAGCACAGGGGTCGAATTCACCCCTCCACTTT.

This rearrangement joins TRBV9 to TRBJ1-4; a weak D match, TRBD1 (6 bases). V gave up 4 bases and J gave up 4 bases, with 17 bases separating them. In germline, CDR1 is SGDLS, CDR2 YYNGEE. CDR3 length equals 16 residues. CDR3 in amino acids: CASSPNDRRLNEKLFF. The CDR3 nucleotides are TGTGCCAGCAGCCCTAATGACAGGAGGCTTAATGAAAAACTGTTTTTT.

This clonotype was detected many times. The CDR3 sequence: CASTVGGVPQWQPQHF. The CDR3 coding sequence is TGTGCCAGCACCGTCGGGGGGGTCCCTCAATGGCAGCCCCAGCATTTT. The chain carries TRBV28 and TRBJ1-5, with a tentative D call TRBD1 (5 bases). Germline-derived CDR1 and CDR2 are MDHEN and SYDVKM. The V gene lost 7 bases and the J gene lost 7 bases, with 23 bases spanning the gap. The CDR3 extends over 16 amino acids.

This clonotype was observed at least ten times. The rearrangement joins TRBV10-3 to TRBJ2-7, with 12 bases that match TRBD2. Germline V gene sequence: CDR1 ENHRY, CDR2 SYGVKD. The J segment lost 9 bases and the V segment lost 4 bases, leaving 1 base of the junction unmatched. The CDR3 has 12 amino acids. The CDR3 here is CAISGTSGVQYV. In nucleotides, the CDR3 is TGTGCCATCAGTGGGACTAGCGGGGTGCAGTACGTC.

The sample holds many counts of this clonotype. The genes are TRBV28 and TRBJ1-5; tentatively, D is TRBD1 (5 bases). CDR1 is MDHEN and CDR2 is SYDVKM in the germline V gene. The CDR3 has 17 amino acids. Trimming took off 4 bases at V and 5 bases at J, with 21 bases between the two ends. CDR3 DNA sequence: TGTGCCAGCAGTTCCTCTGGGGTGGGCAGGGAGGATCAGCCCCAGCATTTT. This encodes CASSSSGVGREDQPQHF.

V gene TRBV12-3 or TRBV12-4 combines with J gene TRBJ2-6, with D tentatively TRBD1 (5 bases). The CDR3 loop spans 15 amino acids. V gave up 6 bases and J gave up 0 bases, with 9 bases separating them. CDR3: CASRTAPSGANVLTF. The CDR3 bases are TGTGCCAGCAGGACAGCTCCCTCTGGGGCCAACGTCCTGACTTTC.

This clonotype has ten or more counts. The rearrangement joins TRBV7-9 to TRBJ2-2; D perhaps matches TRBD1 (6 bases). The germline gives CDR1 SEHNR, CDR2 FQNEAQ (reference sequence). CDR3 length: 15 amino acids. Trimming stripped 5 bases from V and 1 base from J, with 11 bases between. In DNA form, the CDR3 reads TGTGCCAGCAGCACGGGACAATGGAACACCGGGGAGCTGTTTTTT. As protein: CASSTGQWNTGELFF.

V usage is TRBV6-2 or TRBV6-3 and J usage is TRBJ2-5; 12 positions agree with TRBD1. The ends lost 6 bases at V and 4 bases at J; junction bases unmatched: 9. The CDR3 is made up of 16 amino acids. Germline V gene data show CDR1 as MNHEY and CDR2 as SVGEGT. Here the CDR3 reads CASRGTGTGGGETQYF. The CDR3, as DNA: TGTGCCAGCAGGGGAACCGGGACAGGGGGCGGAGAGACCCAGTACTTC.

This clonotype showed up many times. The chain uses TRBV30 and TRBJ2-3, with unresolved D. Trimming took off 4 bases at V and 3 bases at J, with 11 bases between the two ends. Germline V gene lookup returns CDR1 GTSNPN and CDR2 SVGIG (reference sequence). The CDR3 sequence is 13 residues long. The CDR3 bases are TGTGCCTGGATGTCATCAAGGACAGATACGCAGTATTTT. Amino acids: CAWMSSRTDTQYF.

This clonotype was detected ten times or more. The chain links TRBV28 to TRBJ2-6; 7 nucleotides align to TRBD1. V was pared by 5 bases and J by 0 bases, with 10 bases of the junction left unmatched. Germline loops: CDR1 MDHEN, CDR2 SYDVKM. This CDR3 has 18 residues. CDR3 DNA sequence: TGTGCCAGCAGTATACGACAGGGTACCCTCTCTGGGGCCAACGTCCTGACTTTC. It codes for CASSIRQGTLSGANVLTF.

This clonotype is deemed medium-sized. V usage is TRBV5-1 and J usage is TRBJ1-2, with D tentatively TRBD1 (6 bases). Germline values: CDR1 SGHRS, CDR2 YFSETQ. The CDR3 has 13 residues. V lost 4 bases and J 3 bases, leaving 10 bases between the germline ends. The CDR3 coding sequence is TGCGCCAGCAGCCCACGGACAGACTATGGCTACACCTTC. It is translated as CASSPRTDYGYTF.

This sequence joins TRBV5-1 and TRBJ2-7; D uncertain. Trimming stripped 7 bases from V and 6 bases from J, with 17 bases between. Germline CDR1 reads SGHRS; CDR2 reads YFSETQ. The CDR3 runs to 13 residues. CDR3 coding DNA: TGCGCCAGCCGTCCTGGCAGTGCCTTCGAGCAGTACTTC. The encoded protein is CASRPGSAFEQYF. Combining the CDR3 with reference TRBV5-1 and TRBJ2-7 gives the whole variable domain KAGVTQTPRYLIKTRGQQVTLSCSPISGHRSVSWYQQTPGQGLQFLFEYFSETQRNKGNFPGRFSGRQFSNSRSEMNVSTLELGDSALYLCASRPGSAFEQYFGPGTRLTVT.

This clonotype has only a few counts. The V gene is TRBV14, the J gene TRBJ2-7, with D unclear. The CDR3 sequence is 11 residues long. Looked up from germline, CDR1 is SGHDN and CDR2 is FVKESK. Between the trimmed V and J ends, which lost 2 bases and 1 base, there was a span of 0 bases. The CDR3, as DNA: TGTGCCAGCAGCCAATCCTACGAGCAGTACTTC. Protein sequence: CASSQSYEQYF.

There are many counts of this clonotype. The chain uses TRBV5-1 and TRBJ2-4, with D possibly matching TRBD1 (5 bases). Trimming removed 1 base from V and 1 base from J, with 12 bases in between. This CDR3 has 16 residues. CDR1 SGHRS and CDR2 YFSETQ come from the germline V gene. Here the CDR3 reads CASSLHGATAKNIQYF. In nucleotides, the CDR3 is TGCGCCAGCAGCTTGCATGGGGCTACGGCCAAAAACATTCAGTACTTC.

This clonotype was found many times. The chain couples TRBV20-1 to TRBJ1-5; no firm D call. The germline gives CDR1 DFQATT, CDR2 SNEGSKA (reference sequence). The CDR3 loop spans 17 amino acids. V lost 3 bases to trimming and J lost 0 bases, with 18 bases between them. CDR3 in DNA: TGCAGTGCTAGGGGGAACCCGGGGAACTATAGCAATCAGCCCCAGCATTTT. It is translated as CSARGNPGNYSNQPQHF.